This entry concerns a single T cell receptor (beta chain). The CDR3 sequence is 14 residues long. Trimming took 5 bases from V and 8 from J, leaving 18 bases between them. Looked up from germline, CDR1 is SGHNT and CDR2 is YENEEA. Repertoires were generated with immunoSEQ multiplex PCR, while TCRdb's copy carries only in-frame clones and drops some. In the table there are about 140,000 clones, around 90% of which are singletons. The data originate from a study of T cell responses to AZD1222 COVID-19 vaccine. This receptor was taken from an adult in good health. This chain links TRBV11-3 with TRBJ1-2; D is perhaps TRBD1 (5 bases). Sequenced here: peripheral blood, sampled on day 0 of AZD1222 vaccination. CDR3 sequence (DNA): TGTGCCAGCAGCCCAGTTGAACAGGTCCAGGGCTACACCTTC. Its translation: CASSPVEQVQGYTF.